This TCR beta chain was sequenced during a study of shared clonotypes between healthy human individuals (dated by TCRdb to the early 2020s). Background for the entire study: The cohort included three men and a couple of women between 18 and 49 years of age. Per donor, three plates each were used for CD4 naive and CD4 memory, two for CD8 naive, and one for CD8 memory. Blood TCR repertoires of five healthy adults were deeply sequenced to estimate repertoire size and the extent of clonotype sharing between individuals. To increase sequencing depth and limit assay-specific biases, different laboratories used diverse techniques to prepare libraries and sequence TCR repertoires. Each donor's leukapheresis produced roughly between roughly 0.9 and 8.9 billion PBMCs.

Comment on this clone: This receptor's antigen is unknown. Base qualities are not at hand, and no much larger clone is one base apart.

General study outcomes and caveats: Based on pairwise subsampling, the degree of clonotype sharing among donors was expected to be affected by sequencing depth. Because the study included a small number of donors, the genetic and exposure-history diversity represented was limited. Approximately 5% of naive CD4, 3.5% of naive CD8, about 2.5% of memory CD4, and 0.4% of memory CD8 clonotypes were shared across a few donors. Only blood was sampled, and tissue TCR repertoires likely differ from those in blood. Naive subsets generally had larger estimated clonotype richness than memory subsets did. Incomplete sequencing was indicated by rarefaction of sorted-subset datasets, despite the large sequencing depth. Higher generation probabilities were observed for clonotypes shared by all four sorted-subset donors than for non-shared clonotypes.

The donors were healthy, HIV-negative adults who had no recently reported acute infections or vaccinations. Every donor was a Caucasian adult residing in Nashville, Tennessee, USA. CD4+ T cells were enriched through magnetic negative selection, after which naive cells were positively selected on CD45RA and the remaining negative fraction served as the memory subset. After blood collection by leukapheresis, PBMCs were isolated using Ficoll-Histopaque density gradient centrifugation and then cryopreserved in the vapor phase of liquid nitrogen. Purity and quantity of every magnetically sorted T cell population were checked by analytical flow cytometry. Each sorted fraction had its genomic DNA isolated and then quantified by UV absorbance on a Nanodrop 2000c. TCR CDR3 regions were amplified from genomic DNA by multiplex PCR using the deep immunoSEQ assay. Genomic DNA extracted from each cell subset was distributed evenly over all wells of several immunoSEQ 96-well plates, and each plate served as one replicate. For sorted subsets, 200 ng of genomic DNA, equivalent to 30,000 or so T cell genomes, went into each replicate PCR. Purified libraries were measured with a Qubit 3.0 fluorometer, size-checked on a Bioanalyzer 2100, and measured again with the KAPA Library Quantification kit. A separate single-read 150-cycle Illumina NextSeq 550 flow cell was used to sequence each immunoSEQ 96-well plate. The paper's data handling went like this. Because only junctional sequences without quality scores were contained in the immunoSEQ output, filtering matching that applied to full-length reads could not be performed. Sequences were annotated with PyIR, a Python wrapper for IgBLAST v1.9, using IMGT germline references to assign V/J genes and CDR3. Reads with weak V/J assignments (E-value above 1e-6), missing CDR3, stop codons, out-of-frame junctions, or ambiguous translated residues were removed. A V3J clonotype was defined by an identical inferred V gene, J gene, and CDR3 amino acid sequence. To compute the percentage overlap between repertoires, the number of shared unique clonotypes was divided by the size of the smaller repertoire. Richness of each repertoire was evaluated using RTK rarefaction, the Chao1 estimator, and Recon v2.1 estimates of unobserved clonotypes. For all TCRbeta clonotypes obtained by the gDNA method from a handful of donors, generation probabilities were computed with OLGA. TCRdb obtained this table from immuneACCESS and retained in-frame rearrangements with V and J assigned. These tables miss some clones; where compared with another copy, unresolved V genes account for less than half of the shortfall, and the remainder is unexplained. D and trimming were read from the DNA, whereas the V and J calls and clone size are those reported in that table. Recorded for this sample are about 600,000 clones; more than 95% of them occurred a single time. The ten largest make up 0.057% of the sample.

At the junction V is shortened by 0 bases and J by 3 bases, with 6 bases in between. Taken from the germline V gene (reference sequence), the CDR1 and CDR2 loops are LNHNV and YYDKDF. The CDR3 goes from the cysteine to the phenylalanine over 14 residues. Just the 42-base CDR3 DNA is kept, in frame starting at base 1. The chain employs TRBV15 and TRBJ2-1, with the D gene not clear enough to name. Sample: naive CD4+ T cells sorted from blood. Per the publication, the cell subset or site label means: CD45RA+ positively selected. The sequence was obtained from a woman aged 25-40 years in good health. DNA sequence: TGTGCCACCAGCAGAGATACGAGCTACAATGAGCAGTTCTTC. Its amino acids are CATSRDTSYNEQFF.